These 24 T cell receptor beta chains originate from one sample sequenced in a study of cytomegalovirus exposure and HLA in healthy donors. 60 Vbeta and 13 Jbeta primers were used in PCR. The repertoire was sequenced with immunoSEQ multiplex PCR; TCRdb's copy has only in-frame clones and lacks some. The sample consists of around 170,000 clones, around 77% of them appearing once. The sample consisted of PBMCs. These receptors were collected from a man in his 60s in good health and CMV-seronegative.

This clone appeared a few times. CDR3 sequence reads: CASSTPSGGNYGYTF. CDR3 bases: TGTGCCAGTAGTACTCCCAGTGGCGGGAACTATGGCTACACCTTC. V gene TRBV19 combines with J gene TRBJ1-2, with D hard to call. The CDR3 covers 15 residues. CDR1 and CDR2 from the germline V gene are LNHDA and SQIVND (reference sequence). Trimming left V 4 bases short and J 2 bases short, with 14 bases between.

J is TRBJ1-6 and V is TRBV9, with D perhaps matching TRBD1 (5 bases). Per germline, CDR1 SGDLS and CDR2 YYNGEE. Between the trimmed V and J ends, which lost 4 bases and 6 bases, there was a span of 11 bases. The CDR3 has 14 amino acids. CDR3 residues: CASSSGVFNSPLHF. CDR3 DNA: TGTGCCAGCAGCTCGGGGGTCTTTAATTCACCCCTCCACTTT.

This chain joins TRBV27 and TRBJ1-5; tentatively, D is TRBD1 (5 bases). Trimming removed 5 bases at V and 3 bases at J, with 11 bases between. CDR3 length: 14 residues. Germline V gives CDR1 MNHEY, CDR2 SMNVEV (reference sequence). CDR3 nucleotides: TGTGCCAGCAGTCCAACAGGATCCAATCAGCCCCAGCATTTT. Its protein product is CASSPTGSNQPQHF.

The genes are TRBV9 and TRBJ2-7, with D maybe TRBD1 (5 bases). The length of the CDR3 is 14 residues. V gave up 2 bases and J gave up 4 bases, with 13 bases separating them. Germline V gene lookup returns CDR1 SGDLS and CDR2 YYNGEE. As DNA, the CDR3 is TGTGCCAGCAGCGTTCGGCCAGGGCGGTACGAGCAGTACTTC. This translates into CASSVRPGRYEQYF.

The CDR3 here is CASSPWTGGSEAFF. The CDR3 DNA reads TGTGCCAGCAGCCCCTGGACAGGGGGGTCTGAAGCTTTCTTT. This rearrangement joins TRBV11-2 to TRBJ1-1; TRBD1 agrees at 10 bases. V trimming: 5 bases; J trimming: 6 bases; junction bases outside the gene matches: 6. The CDR3 has 14 amino acids. CDR1 and CDR2 from the germline V gene are SGHAT and FQNNGV.

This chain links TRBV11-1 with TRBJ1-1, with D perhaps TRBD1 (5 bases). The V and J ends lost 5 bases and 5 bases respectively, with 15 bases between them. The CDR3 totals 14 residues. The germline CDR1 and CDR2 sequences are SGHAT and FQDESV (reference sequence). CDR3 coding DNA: TGTGCCAGCAGCGCCCGGGGGTTGGTAACTGAAGCTTTCTTT. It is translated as CASSARGLVTEAFF. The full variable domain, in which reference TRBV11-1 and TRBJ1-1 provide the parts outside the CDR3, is EAEVAQSPRYKITEKSQAVAFWCDPISGHATLYWYRQILGQGPELLVQFQDESVVDDSQLPKDRFSAERLKGVDSTLKIQPAELGDSAMYLCASSARGLVTEAFFGQGTRLTVV.

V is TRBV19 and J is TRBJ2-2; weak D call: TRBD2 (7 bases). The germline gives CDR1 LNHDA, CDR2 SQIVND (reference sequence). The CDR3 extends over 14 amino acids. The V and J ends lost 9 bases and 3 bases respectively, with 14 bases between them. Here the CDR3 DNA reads TGTGCCAGCTTCTGGGGGGGCGACACCGGGGAGCTGTTTTTT. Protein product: CASFWGGDTGELFF.

The DNA of the CDR3 is TGTGCCAGCAGTTACGCAGGGGTCGTCGAGCAGTACTTC. Amino acids: CASSYAGVVEQYF. The chain couples TRBV6-5 to TRBJ2-7; D might be TRBD1 (6 bases). Germline CDR1 reads MNHEY; CDR2 reads SVGAGI. V lost 2 bases to trimming and J lost 6 bases, with 11 bases between them. The CDR3 totals 13 residues.

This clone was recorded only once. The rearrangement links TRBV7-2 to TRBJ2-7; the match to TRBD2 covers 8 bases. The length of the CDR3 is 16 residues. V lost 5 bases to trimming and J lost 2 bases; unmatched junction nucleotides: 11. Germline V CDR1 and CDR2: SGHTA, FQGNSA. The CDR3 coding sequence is TGTGCCAGCAGCACCGACAGCGGGAGCTTGCCCTACGAGCAGTACTTC. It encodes CASSTDSGSLPYEQYF.

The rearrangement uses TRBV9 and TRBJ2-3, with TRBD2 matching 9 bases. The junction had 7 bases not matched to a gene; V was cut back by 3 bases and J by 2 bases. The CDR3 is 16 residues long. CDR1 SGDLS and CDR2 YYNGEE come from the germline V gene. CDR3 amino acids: CASSARLAEDTDTQYF. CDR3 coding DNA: TGTGCCAGCAGCGCCCGACTAGCGGAGGACACAGATACGCAGTATTTT.

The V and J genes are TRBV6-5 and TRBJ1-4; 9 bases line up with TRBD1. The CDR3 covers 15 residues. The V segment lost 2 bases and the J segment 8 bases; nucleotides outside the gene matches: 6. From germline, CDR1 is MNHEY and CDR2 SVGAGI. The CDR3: CASSYGDRVEEKLFF. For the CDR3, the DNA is TGTGCCAGCAGTTACGGGGACAGGGTGGAAGAAAAACTGTTTTTT.

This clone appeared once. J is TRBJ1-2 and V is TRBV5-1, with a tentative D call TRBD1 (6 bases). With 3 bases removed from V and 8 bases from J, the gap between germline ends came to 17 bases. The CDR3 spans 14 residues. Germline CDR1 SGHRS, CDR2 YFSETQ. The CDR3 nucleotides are TGCGCCAGCAGCTCCTCCGGGACATACAACGGCTACACCTTC. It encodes CASSSSGTYNGYTF.

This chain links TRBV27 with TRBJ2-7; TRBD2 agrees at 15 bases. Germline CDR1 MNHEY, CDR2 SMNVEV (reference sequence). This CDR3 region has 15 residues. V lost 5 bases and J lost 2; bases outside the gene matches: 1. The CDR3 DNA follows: TGTGCCAGCAGTGGGACTAGCGGGGGGACCTACGAGCAGTACTTC. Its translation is CASSGTSGGTYEQYF.

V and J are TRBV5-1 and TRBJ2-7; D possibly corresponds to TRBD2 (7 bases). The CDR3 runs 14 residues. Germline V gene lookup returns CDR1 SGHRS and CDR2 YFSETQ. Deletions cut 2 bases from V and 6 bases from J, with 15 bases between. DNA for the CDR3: TGCGCCAGCAGCTTCGAGGGGGGGCCTTTCGAGCAGTACTTC. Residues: CASSFEGGPFEQYF.

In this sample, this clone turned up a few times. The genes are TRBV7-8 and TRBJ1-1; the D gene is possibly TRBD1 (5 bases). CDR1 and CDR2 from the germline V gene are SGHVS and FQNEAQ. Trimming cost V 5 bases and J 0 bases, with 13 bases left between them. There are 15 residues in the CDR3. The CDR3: CASSLQGNMNTEAFF. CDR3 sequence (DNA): TGTGCCAGCAGCCTTCAGGGAAATATGAACACTGAAGCTTTCTTT.

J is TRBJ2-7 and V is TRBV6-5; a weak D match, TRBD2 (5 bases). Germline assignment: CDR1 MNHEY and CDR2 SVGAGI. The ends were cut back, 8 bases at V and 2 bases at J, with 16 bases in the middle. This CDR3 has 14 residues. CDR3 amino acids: CASAERRVAYEQYF. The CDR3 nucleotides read TGTGCCAGCGCAGAACGGCGGGTCGCCTACGAGCAGTACTTC.

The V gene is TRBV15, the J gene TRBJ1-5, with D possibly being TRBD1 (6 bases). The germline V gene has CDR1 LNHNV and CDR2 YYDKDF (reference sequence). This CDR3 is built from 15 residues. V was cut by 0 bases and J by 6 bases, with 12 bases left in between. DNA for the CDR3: TGTGCCACCAGCAGAGAAACAGGGTTGGGTCAGCCCCAGCATTTT. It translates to CATSRETGLGQPQHF.

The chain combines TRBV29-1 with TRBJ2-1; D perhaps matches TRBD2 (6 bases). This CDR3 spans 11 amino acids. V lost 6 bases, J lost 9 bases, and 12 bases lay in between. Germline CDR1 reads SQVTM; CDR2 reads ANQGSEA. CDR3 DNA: TGCAGCGTCGAAAGAGCGGGTGAGCAGTTCTTC. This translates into CSVERAGEQFF.

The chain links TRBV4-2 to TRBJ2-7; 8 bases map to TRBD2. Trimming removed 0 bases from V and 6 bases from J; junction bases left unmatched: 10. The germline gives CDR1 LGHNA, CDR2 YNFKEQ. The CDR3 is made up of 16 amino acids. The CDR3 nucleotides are TGTGCCAGCAGCCAAGATTTCGGCGGGAGGCTCAGCGAGCAGTACTTC. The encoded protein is CASSQDFGGRLSEQYF.

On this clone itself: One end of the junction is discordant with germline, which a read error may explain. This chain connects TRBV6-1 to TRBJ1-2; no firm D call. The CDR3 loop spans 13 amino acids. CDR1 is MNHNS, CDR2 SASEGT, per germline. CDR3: CASSLLNNYGYPF. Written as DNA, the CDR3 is TGTGCCAGCAGTTTATTGAATAACTATGGCTACCCCTTC.

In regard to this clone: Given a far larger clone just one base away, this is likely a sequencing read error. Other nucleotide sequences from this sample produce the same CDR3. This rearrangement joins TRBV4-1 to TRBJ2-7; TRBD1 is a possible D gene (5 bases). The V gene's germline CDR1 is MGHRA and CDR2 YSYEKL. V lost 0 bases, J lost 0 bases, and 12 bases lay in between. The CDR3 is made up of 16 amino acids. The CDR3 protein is CASSQDPQGGSYEQYF. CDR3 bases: TGCGCCAGCAGCCAAGATCCCCAGGGCGGCTCCTACGAGCAGTACTTC.

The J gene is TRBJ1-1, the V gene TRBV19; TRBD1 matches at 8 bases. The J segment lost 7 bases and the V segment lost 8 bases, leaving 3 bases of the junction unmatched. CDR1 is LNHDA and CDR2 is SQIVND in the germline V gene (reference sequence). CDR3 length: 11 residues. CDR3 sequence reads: CASGGQGEAFF. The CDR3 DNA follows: TGTGCCAGTGGTGGACAGGGTGAAGCTTTCTTT. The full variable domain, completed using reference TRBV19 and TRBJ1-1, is DGGITQSPKYLFRKEGQNVTLSCEQNLNHDAMYWYRQDPGQGLRLIYYSQIVNDFQKGDIAEGYSVSREKKESFPLTVTSAQKNPTAFYLCASGGQGEAFFGQGTRLTVV.

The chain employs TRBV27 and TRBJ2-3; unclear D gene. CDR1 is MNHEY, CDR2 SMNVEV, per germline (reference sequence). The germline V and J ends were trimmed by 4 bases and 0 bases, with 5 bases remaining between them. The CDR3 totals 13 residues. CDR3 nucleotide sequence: TGTGCCAGCAGTTATACTAGCACAGATACGCAGTATTTT. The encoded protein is CASSYTSTDTQYF.

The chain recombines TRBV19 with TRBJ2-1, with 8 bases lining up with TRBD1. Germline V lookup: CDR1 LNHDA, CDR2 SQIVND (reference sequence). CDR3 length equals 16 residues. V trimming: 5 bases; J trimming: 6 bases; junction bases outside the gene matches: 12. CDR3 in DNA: TGTGCCAGTAGTCTCGGGACAGGAGGAGGCGTCAATGAGCAGTTCTTC. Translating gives CASSLGTGGGVNEQFF.